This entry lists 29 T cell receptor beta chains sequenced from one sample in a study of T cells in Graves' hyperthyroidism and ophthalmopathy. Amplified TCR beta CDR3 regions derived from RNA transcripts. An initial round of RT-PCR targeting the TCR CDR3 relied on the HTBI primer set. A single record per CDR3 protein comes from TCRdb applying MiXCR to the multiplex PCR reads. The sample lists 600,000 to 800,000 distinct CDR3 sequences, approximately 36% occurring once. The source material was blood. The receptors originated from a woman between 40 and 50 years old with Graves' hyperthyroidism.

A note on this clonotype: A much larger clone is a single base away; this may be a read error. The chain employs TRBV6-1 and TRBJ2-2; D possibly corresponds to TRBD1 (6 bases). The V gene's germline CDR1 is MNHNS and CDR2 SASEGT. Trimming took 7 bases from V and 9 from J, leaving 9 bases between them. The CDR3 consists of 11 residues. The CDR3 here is CASIGDRELFF. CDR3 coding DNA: TGTGCCAGCATAGGGGACAGGGAGCTGTTTTTT.

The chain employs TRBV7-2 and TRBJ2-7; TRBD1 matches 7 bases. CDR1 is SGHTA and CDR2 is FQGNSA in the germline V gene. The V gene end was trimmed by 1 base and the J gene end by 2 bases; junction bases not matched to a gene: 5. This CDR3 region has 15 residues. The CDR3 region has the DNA TGTGCCAGCAGCTTAGATCAGGGGGATGCCTACGAGCAGTACTTC. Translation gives CASSLDQGDAYEQYF.

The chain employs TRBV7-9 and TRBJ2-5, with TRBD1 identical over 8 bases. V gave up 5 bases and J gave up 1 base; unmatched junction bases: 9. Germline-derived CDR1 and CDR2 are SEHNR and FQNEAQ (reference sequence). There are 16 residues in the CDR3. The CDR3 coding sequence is TGTGCCAGCAGCAACGTACGGACAGGGTTCCAAGAGACCCAGTACTTC. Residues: CASSNVRTGFQETQYF. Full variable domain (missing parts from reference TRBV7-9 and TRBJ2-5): DTGVSQNPRHKITKRGQNVTFRCDPISEHNRLYWYRQTLGQGPEFLTYFQNEAQLEKSRLLSDRFSAERPKGSFSTLEIQRTEQGDSAMYLCASSNVRTGFQETQYFGPGTRLLVL.

Here the CDR3 DNA reads TGTGCCAGCAGTTACAGGGGTACCACTGAAGCTTTCTTT. Residues: CASSYRGTTEAFF. The chain carries TRBV6-6 and TRBJ1-1; D may be TRBD1 (5 bases). The CDR3 has 13 residues. Deletions cut 2 bases from V and 4 bases from J, with 8 bases between. Germline lookup yields CDR1 MNHNY and CDR2 SVGAGI (reference sequence).

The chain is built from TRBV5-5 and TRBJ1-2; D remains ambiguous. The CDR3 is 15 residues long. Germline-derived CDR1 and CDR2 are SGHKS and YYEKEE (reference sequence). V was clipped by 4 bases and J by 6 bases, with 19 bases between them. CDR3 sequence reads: CASSPAGSYHDGYTF. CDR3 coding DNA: TGTGCCAGCAGCCCGGCGGGGTCTTATCATGATGGCTACACCTTC.

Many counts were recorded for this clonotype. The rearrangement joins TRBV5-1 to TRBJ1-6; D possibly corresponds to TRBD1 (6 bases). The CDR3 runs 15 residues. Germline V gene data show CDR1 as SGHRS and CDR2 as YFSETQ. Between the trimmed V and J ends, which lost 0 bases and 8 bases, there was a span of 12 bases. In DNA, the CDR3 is TGCGCCAGCAGCTTGGGCGCGACAGGCTATTCACCCCTCCACTTT. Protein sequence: CASSLGATGYSPLHF. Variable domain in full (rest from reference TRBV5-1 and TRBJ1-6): KAGVTQTPRYLIKTRGQQVTLSCSPISGHRSVSWYQQTPGQGLQFLFEYFSETQRNKGNFPGRFSGRQFSNSRSEMNVSTLELGDSALYLCASSLGATGYSPLHFGNGTRLTVT.

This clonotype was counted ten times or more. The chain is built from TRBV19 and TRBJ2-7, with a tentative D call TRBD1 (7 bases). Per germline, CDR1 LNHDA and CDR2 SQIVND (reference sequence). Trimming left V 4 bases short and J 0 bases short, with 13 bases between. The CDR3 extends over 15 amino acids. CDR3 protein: CASSTGDSHSYEQYF. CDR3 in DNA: TGTGCCAGTAGTACGGGGGACAGCCACTCCTACGAGCAGTACTTC.

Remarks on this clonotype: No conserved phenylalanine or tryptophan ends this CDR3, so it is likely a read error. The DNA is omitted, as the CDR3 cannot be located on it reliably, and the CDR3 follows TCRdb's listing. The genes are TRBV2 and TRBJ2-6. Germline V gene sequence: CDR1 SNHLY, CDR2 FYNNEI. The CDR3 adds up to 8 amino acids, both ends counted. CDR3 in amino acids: CASSEVGR.

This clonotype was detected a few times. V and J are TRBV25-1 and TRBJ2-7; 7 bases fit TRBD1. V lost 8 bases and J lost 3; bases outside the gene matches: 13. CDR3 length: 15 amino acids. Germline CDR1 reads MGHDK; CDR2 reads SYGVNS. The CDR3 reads CASSRDSQNVYEQYF. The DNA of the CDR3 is TGTGCCAGCTCCCGGGACAGCCAGAACGTCTACGAGCAGTACTTC.

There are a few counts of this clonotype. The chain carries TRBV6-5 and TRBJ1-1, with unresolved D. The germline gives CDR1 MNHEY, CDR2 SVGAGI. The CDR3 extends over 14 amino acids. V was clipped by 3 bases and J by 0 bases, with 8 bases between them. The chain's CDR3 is CASSYGRLNTEAFF. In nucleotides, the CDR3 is TGTGCCAGCAGTTATGGACGGTTGAACACTGAAGCTTTCTTT.

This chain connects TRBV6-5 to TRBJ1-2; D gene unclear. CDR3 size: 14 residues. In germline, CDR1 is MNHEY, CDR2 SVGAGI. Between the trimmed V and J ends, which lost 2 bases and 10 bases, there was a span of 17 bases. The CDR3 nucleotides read TGTGCCAGCAGTTACCGGCTAAAAACCCCCCTCTACACCTTC. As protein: CASSYRLKTPLYTF.

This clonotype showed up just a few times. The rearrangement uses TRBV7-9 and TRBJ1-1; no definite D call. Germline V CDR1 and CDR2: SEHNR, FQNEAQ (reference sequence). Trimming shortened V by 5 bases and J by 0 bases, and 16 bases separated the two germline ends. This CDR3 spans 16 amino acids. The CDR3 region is CASSPVLVRMNTEAFF. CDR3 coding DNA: TGTGCCAGCAGCCCCGTTTTGGTCCGGATGAACACTGAAGCTTTCTTT.

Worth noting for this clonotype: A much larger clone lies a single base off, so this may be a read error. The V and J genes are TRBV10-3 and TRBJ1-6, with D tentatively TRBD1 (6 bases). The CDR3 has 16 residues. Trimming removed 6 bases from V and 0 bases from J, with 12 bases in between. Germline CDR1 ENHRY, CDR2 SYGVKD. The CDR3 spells CAIRQGLSSYNSPLHF. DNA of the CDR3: TGTGCCATCAGACAGGGTTTAAGCTCCTATAATTCACCCCTCCACTTT.

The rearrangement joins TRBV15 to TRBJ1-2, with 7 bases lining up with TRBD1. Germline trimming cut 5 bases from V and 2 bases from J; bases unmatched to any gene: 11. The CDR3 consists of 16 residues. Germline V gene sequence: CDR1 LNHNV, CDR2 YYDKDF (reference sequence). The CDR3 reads CATSRRKQGPNYGYTF. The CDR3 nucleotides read TGTGCCACCAGCCGCAGAAAACAGGGGCCCAACTATGGCTACACCTTC.

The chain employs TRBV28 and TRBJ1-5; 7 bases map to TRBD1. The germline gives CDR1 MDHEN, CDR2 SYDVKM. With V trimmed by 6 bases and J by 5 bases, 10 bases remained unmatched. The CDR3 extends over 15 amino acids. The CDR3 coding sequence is TGTGCCAGCAGACATCCTGGGACAGTTTATCAGCCCCAGCATTTT. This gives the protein CASRHPGTVYQPQHF.

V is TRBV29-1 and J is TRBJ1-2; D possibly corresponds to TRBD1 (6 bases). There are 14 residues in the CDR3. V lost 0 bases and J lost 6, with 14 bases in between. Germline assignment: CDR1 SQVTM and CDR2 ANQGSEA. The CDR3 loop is CSVEDTGTPDGYTF. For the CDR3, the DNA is TGCAGCGTTGAAGACACAGGGACACCTGATGGCTACACCTTC. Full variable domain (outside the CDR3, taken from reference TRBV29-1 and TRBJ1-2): SAVISQKPSRDICQRGTSLTIQCQVDSQVTMMFWYRQQPGQSLTLIATANQGSEATYESGFVIDKFPISRPNLTFSTLTVSNMSPEDSSIYLCSVEDTGTPDGYTFGSGTRLTVV.

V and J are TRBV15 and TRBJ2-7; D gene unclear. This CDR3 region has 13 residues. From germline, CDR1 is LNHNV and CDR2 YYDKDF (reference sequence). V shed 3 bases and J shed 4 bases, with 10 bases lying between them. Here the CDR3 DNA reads TGTGCCACCAGCAGGCTACTGTCATACGAGCAGTACTTC. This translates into CATSRLLSYEQYF.

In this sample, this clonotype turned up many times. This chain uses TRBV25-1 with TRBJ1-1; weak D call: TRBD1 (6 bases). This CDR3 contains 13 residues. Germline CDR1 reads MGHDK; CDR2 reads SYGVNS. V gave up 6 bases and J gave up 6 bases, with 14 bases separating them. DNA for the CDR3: TGTGCCAGCAGAACTACAGGGAGCCCTGAAGCTTTCTTT. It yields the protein CASRTTGSPEAFF.

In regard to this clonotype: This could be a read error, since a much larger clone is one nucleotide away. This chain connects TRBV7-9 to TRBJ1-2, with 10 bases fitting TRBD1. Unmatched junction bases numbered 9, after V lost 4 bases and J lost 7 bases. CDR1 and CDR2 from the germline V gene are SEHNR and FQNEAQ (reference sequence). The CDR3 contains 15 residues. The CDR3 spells CASSYGTGALFGYTF. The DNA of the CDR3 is TGTGCCAGCAGCTACGGGACAGGGGCCTTATTTGGCTACACCTTC. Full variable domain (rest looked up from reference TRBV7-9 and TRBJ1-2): DTGVSQNPRHKITKRGQNVTFRCDPISEHNRLYWYRQTLGQGPEFLTYFQNEAQLEKSRLLSDRFSAERPKGSFSTLEIQRTEQGDSAMYLCASSYGTGALFGYTFGSGTRLTVV.

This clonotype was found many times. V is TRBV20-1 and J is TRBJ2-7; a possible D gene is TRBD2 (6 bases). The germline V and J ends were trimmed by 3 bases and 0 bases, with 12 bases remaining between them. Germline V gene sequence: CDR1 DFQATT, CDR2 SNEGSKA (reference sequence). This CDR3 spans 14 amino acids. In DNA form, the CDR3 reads TGCAGTGCTAGTCATGCGGGGAGCTCCTACGAGCAGTACTTC. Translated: CSASHAGSSYEQYF.

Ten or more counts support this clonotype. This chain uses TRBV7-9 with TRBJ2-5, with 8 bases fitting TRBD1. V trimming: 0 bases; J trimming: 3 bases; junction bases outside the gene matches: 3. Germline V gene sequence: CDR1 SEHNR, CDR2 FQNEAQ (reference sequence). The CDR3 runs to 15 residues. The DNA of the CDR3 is TGTGCCAGCAGCTTAGCTCAGGGGGCGGAAGAGACCCAGTACTTC. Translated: CASSLAQGAEETQYF.

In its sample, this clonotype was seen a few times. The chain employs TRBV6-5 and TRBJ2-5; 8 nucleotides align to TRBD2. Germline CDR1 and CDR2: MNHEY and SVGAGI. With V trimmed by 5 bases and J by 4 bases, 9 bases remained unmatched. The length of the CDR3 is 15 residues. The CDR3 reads CASSRREGRGETQYF. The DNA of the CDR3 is TGTGCCAGCAGTCGCCGGGAGGGTAGGGGAGAGACCCAGTACTTC.

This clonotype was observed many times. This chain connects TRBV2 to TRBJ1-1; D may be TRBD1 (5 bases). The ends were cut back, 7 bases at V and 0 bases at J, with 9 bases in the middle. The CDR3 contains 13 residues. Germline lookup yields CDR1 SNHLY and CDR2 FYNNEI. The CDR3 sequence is CASMGVLNTEAFF. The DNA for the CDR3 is TGTGCCAGCATGGGGGTTCTGAACACTGAAGCTTTCTTT. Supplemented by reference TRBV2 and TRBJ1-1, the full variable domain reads EPEVTQTPSHQVTQMGQEVILRCVPISNHLYFYWYRQILGQKVEFLVSFYNNEISEKSEIFDDQFSVERPDGSNFTLKIRSTKLEDSAMYFCASMGVLNTEAFFGQGTRLTVV.

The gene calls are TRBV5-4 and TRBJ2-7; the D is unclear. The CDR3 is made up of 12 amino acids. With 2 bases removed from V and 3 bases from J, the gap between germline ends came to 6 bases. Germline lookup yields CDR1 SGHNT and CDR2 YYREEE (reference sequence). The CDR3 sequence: CASSFEDYEQYF. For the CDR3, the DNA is TGTGCCAGCAGCTTCGAAGACTACGAGCAGTACTTC.

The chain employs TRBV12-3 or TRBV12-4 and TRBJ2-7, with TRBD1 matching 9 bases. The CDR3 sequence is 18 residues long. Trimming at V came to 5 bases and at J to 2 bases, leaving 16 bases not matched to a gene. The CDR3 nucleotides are TGTGCCAGCAGTCCTATCCCGGGACAGGGCCTTGAAACCTACGAGCAGTACTTC. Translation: CASSPIPGQGLETYEQYF.

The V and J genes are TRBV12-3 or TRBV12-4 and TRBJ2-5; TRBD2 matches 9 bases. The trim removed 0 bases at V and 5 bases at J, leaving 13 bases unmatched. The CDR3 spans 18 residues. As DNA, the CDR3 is TGTGCCAGCAGTTTAGCTTCCGGACTAGCGCGATCCAGGGAGACCCAGTACTTC. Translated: CASSLASGLARSRETQYF.

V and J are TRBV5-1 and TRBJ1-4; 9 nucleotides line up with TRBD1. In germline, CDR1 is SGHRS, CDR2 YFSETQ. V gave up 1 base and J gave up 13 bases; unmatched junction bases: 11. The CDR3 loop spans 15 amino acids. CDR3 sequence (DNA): TGCGCCAGCAGCTTGATCGGACAGGGGAGTGAGGGACTGTTTTTT. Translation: CASSLIGQGSEGLFF.

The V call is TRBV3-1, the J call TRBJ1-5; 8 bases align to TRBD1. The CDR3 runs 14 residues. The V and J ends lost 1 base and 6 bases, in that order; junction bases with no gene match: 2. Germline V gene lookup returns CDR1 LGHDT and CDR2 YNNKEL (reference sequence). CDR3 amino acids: CASSQGQGTQPQHF. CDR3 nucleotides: TGTGCCAGCAGCCAAGGACAGGGGACTCAGCCCCAGCATTTT. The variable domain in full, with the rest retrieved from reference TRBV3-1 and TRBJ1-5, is DTAVSQTPKYLVTQMGNDKSIKCEQNLGHDTMYWYKQDSKKFLKIMFSYNNKELIINETVPNRFSPKSPDKAHLNLHINSLELGDSAVYFCASSQGQGTQPQHFGDGTRLSIL.

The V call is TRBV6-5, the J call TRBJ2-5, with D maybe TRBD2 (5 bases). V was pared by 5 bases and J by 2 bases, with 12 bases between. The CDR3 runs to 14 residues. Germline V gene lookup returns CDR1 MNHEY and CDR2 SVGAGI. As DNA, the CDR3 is TGTGCCAGCAGTAATTACCGGGAACAAGAGACCCAGTACTTC. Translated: CASSNYREQETQYF.